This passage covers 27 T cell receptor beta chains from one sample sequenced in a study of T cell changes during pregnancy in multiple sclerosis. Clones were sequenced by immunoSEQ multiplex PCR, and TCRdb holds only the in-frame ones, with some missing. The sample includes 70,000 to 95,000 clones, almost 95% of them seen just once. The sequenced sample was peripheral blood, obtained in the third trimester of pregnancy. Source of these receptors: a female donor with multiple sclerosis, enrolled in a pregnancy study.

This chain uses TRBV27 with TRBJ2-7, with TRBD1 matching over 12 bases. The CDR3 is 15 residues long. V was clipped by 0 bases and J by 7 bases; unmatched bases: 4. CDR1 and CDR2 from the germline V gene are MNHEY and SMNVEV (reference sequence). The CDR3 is CASSLSGQGANEQYF. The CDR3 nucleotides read TGTGCCAGCAGTTTATCGGGACAGGGGGCTAATGAGCAGTACTTC.

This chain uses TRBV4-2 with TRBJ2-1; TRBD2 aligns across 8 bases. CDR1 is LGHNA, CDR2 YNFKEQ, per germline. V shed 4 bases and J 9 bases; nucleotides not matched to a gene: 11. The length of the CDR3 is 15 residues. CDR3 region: CASSPPTAGEVEQFF. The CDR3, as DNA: TGTGCCAGCAGCCCTCCGACAGCGGGAGAGGTTGAGCAGTTCTTC.

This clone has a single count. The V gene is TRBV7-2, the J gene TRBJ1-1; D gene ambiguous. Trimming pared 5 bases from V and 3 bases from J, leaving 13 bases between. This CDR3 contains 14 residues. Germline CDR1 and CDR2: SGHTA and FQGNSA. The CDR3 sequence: CASSQNPVDTEAFF. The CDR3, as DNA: TGTGCCAGCAGCCAAAATCCAGTGGACACTGAAGCTTTCTTT.

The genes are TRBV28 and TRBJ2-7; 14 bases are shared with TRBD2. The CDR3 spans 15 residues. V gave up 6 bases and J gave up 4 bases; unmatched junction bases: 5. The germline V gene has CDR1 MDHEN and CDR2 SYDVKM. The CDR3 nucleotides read TGTGCCAGCAGGGGGACTAGCGGGAGTCCGTACGAGCAGTACTTC. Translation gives CASRGTSGSPYEQYF.

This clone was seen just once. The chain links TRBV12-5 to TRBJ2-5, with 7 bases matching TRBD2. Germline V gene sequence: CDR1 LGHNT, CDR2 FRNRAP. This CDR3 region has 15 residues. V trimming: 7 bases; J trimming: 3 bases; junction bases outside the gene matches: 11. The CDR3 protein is CASAQTKGREETQYF. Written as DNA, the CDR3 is TGTGCTAGTGCCCAAACGAAAGGGAGGGAAGAGACCCAGTACTTC.

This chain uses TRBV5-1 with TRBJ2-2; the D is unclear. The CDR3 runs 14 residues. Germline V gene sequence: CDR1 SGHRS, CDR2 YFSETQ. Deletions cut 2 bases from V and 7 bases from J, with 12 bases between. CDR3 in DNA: TGCGCCAGCAGCTTTGGTACAGAGCACGGGGAGCTGTTTTTT. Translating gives CASSFGTEHGELFF.

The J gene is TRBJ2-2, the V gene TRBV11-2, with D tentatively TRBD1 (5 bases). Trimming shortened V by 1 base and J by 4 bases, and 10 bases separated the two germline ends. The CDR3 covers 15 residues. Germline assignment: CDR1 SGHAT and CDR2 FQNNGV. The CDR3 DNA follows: TGTGCCAGCAGCTTAGGGGGCCTCGGCACCGGGGAGCTGTTTTTT. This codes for CASSLGGLGTGELFF.

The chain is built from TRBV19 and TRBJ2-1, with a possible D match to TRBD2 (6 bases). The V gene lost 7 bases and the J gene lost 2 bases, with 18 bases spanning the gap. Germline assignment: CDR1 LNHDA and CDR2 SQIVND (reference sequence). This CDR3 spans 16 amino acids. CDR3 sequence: CASKGRRTGAYNEQFF. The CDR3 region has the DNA TGTGCCAGTAAGGGGCGACGGACGGGAGCCTACAATGAGCAGTTCTTC.

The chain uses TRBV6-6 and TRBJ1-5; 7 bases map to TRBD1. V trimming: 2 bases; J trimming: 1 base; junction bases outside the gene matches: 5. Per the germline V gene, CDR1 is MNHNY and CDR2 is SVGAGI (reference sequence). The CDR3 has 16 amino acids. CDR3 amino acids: CASSYPTGVSNQPQHF. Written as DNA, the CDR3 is TGTGCCAGCAGTTACCCCACAGGGGTGAGCAATCAGCCCCAGCATTTT.

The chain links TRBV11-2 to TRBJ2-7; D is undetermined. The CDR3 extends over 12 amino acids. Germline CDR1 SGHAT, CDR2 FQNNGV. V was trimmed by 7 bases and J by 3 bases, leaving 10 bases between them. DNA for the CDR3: TGTGCCAGCATGGGCTATCACTACGAGCAGTACTTC. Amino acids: CASMGYHYEQYF.

The CDR3 here is CASSSLAGEQFF. As DNA, the CDR3 is TGTGCCAGTAGTAGCCTAGCGGGCGAGCAGTTCTTC. The chain uses TRBV19 and TRBJ2-1; 8 bases fit TRBD2. V was clipped by 4 bases and J by 10 bases; unmatched bases: 3. The CDR3 contains 12 residues. Germline V gene data show CDR1 as LNHDA and CDR2 as SQIVND (reference sequence).

CDR3 sequence: CASSPRRDREFF. The CDR3 nucleotides read TGTGCCAGCAGCCCTCGCCGGGACAGGGAGTTCTTC. This sequence joins TRBV28 and TRBJ2-1, with 9 bases that match TRBD1. Germline V CDR1 and CDR2: MDHEN, SYDVKM. The CDR3 spans 12 residues. V lost 6 bases to trimming and J lost 14 bases; unmatched junction nucleotides: 8.

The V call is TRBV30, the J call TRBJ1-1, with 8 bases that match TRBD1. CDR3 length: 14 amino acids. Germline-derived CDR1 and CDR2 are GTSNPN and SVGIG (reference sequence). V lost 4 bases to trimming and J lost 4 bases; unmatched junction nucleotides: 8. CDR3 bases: TGTGCCTGGATTGGGCATGACAGGGGCACTGAAGCTTTCTTT. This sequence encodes CAWIGHDRGTEAFF.

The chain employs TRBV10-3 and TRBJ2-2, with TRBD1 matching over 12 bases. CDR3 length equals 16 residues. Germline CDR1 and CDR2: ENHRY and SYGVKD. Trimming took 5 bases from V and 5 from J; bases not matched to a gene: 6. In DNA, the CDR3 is TGTGCCATCAGTAGATTGGGACAGGGGGCAACCGGGGAGCTGTTTTTT. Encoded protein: CAISRLGQGATGELFF.

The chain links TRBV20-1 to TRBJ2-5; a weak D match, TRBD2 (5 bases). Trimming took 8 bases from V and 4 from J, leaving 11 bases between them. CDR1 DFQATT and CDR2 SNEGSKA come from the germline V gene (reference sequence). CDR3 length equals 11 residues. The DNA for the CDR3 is TGCAGTCAGCGGATTACAGAGACCCAGTACTTC. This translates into CSQRITETQYF.

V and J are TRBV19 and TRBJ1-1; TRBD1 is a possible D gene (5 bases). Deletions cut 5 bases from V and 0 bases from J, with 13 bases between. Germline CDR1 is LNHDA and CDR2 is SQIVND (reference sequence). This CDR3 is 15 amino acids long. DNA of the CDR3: TGTGCCAGTAGTGGGGGTCGGGGGATGAACACTGAAGCTTTCTTT. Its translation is CASSGGRGMNTEAFF.

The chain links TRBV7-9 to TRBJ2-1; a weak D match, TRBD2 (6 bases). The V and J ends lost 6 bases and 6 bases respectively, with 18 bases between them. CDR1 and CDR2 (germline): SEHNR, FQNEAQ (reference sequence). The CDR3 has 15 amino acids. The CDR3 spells CASRNTLGGANEQFF. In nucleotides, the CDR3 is TGTGCCAGCAGAAATACCCTCGGGGGAGCCAATGAGCAGTTCTTC.

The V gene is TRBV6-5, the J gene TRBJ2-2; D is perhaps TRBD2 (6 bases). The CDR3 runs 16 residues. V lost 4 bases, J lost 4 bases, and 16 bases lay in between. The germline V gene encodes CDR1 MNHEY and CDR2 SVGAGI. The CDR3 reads CASSSGLPPSTGELFF. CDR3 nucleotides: TGTGCCAGCAGTTCGGGACTCCCGCCCAGCACCGGGGAGCTGTTTTTT.

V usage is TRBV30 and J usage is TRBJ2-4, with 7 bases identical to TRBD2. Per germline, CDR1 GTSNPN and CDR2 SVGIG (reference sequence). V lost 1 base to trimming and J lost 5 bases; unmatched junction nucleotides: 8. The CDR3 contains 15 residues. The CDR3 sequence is CAWSATSGIENIQYF. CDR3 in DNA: TGTGCCTGGAGTGCTACCAGCGGGATAGAAAACATTCAGTACTTC.

The chain's CDR3 is CASSFDSSLAKNIQYF. The CDR3 bases are TGCGCCAGCAGCTTTGACAGCAGCTTGGCCAAAAACATTCAGTACTTC. The chain recombines TRBV5-1 with TRBJ2-4; TRBD1 is a possible D gene (5 bases). The CDR3 sequence is 16 residues long. Per germline, CDR1 SGHRS and CDR2 YFSETQ. Trimming shortened V by 2 bases and J by 1 base, and 13 bases separated the two germline ends.

The CDR3 nucleotides read TGTGCCAGCAGTTCCCCGGGGGTCGAGGACACTGAAGCTTTCTTT. Its protein product is CASSSPGVEDTEAFF. The gene calls are TRBV28 and TRBJ1-1; a weak D match, TRBD1 (5 bases). CDR3 size: 15 residues. With 4 bases removed from V and 3 bases from J, the gap between germline ends came to 15 bases. CDR1 MDHEN and CDR2 SYDVKM come from the germline V gene.

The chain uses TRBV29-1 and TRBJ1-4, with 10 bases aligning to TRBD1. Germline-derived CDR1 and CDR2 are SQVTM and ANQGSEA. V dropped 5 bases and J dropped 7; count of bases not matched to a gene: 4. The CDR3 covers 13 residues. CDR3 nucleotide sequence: TGCAGCGTTCGGACAGGGGGAGGTGAAAAACTGTTTTTT. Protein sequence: CSVRTGGGEKLFF.

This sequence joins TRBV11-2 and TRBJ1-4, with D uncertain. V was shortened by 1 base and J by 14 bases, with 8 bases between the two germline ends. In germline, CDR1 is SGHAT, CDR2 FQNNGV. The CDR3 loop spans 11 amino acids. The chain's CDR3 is CASSLGGWLFF. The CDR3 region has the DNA TGTGCCAGCAGCTTAGGAGGGTGGCTGTTTTTT. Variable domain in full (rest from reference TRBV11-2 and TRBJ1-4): EAGVAQSPRYKIIEKRQSVAFWCNPISGHATLYWYQQILGQGPKLLIQFQNNGVVDDSQLPKDRFSAERLKGVDSTLKIQPAKLEDSAVYLCASSLGGWLFFGSGTQLSVL.

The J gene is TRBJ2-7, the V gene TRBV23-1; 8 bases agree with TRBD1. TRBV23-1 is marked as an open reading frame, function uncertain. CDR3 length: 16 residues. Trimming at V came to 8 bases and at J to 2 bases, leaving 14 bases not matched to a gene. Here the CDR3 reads CASSQGGGQGAYEQYF. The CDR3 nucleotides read TGCGCCAGCTCCCAAGGCGGAGGACAGGGCGCCTACGAGCAGTACTTC.

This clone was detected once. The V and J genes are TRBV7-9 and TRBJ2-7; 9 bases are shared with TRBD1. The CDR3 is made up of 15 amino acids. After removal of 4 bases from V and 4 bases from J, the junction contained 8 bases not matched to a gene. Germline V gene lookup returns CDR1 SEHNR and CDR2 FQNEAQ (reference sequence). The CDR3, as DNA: TGTGCCAGCAGCTCCACCGGGACAGGGTGGTACGAGCAGTACTTC. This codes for CASSSTGTGWYEQYF.

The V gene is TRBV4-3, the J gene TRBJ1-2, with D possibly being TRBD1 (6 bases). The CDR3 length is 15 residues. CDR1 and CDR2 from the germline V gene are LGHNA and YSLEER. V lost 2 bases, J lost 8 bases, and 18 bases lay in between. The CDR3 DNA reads TGCGCCAGCAGCCAATTCGGGGGGCAGACGAGGGGCTACACCTTC. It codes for CASSQFGGQTRGYTF.

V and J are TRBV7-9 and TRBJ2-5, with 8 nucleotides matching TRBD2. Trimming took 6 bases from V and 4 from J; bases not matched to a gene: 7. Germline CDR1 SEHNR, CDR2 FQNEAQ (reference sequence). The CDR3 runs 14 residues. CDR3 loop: CASRPSGSRETQYF. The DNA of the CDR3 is TGTGCCAGCAGACCCAGCGGGAGTAGAGAGACCCAGTACTTC.